The 19 T cell receptor beta chains in this list originate from one sample, sequenced in a study of somatic mutations in cytotoxic T cells in rheumatoid arthritis listed by TCRdb under 2017. The library came from the immunoSEQ multiplex PCR assay. TCRdb obtained this table from immuneACCESS and retained in-frame rearrangements with V and J assigned. These tables miss some clones; where compared with another copy, unresolved V genes account for less than half of the shortfall, and the remainder is unexplained. This sample is represented by roughly 30,000 clones; more than 75% of them were singletons. Around 8.2% of the sample is taken by the ten largest. The sequencing input was CD8+ T cells sorted from blood. These receptors were collected from an adult with rheumatoid arthritis.

The J gene is TRBJ2-1, the V gene TRBV10-3, with 10 bases fitting TRBD2. Germline V lookup: CDR1 ENHRY, CDR2 SYGVKD. V was clipped by 8 bases and J by 5 bases; unmatched bases: 3. The CDR3 extends over 13 amino acids. CDR3 nucleotides: TGTGCCATCTCCAGCGGGGGGGACAATGAGCAGTTCTTC. This encodes CAISSGGDNEQFF.

This chain links TRBV10-3 with TRBJ2-6; D is unclear. This CDR3 contains 16 residues. Trimming removed 2 bases at V and 0 bases at J, with 8 bases between. Germline V gene data show CDR1 as ENHRY and CDR2 as SYGVKD. The CDR3 coding sequence is TGTGCCATCAGTGAGGCACAGTCCTCTGGGGCCAACGTCCTGACTTTC. As protein: CAISEAQSSGANVLTF.

The chain employs TRBV30 and TRBJ2-3, with TRBD2 matching over 8 bases. Unmatched junction bases numbered 6, after V lost 4 bases and J lost 3 bases. CDR1 is GTSNPN, CDR2 SVGIG, per germline (reference sequence). This CDR3 spans 14 amino acids. CDR3 nucleotides: TGTGCCTGGAACAGCGGGGGCCCTACAGATACGCAGTATTTT. This encodes CAWNSGGPTDTQYF.

Only a few counts were recorded for this clone. This chain joins TRBV19 and TRBJ2-7; D is perhaps TRBD1 (6 bases). This CDR3 region has 14 residues. Germline V gene lookup returns CDR1 LNHDA and CDR2 SQIVND (reference sequence). Trimming took 1 base from V and 6 from J, leaving 13 bases between them. The CDR3 bases are TGTGCCAGTAGTATAGGGGACACTAAAGCCGAGCAGTACTTC. Translation gives CASSIGDTKAEQYF.

This chain links TRBV7-9 with TRBJ2-3; TRBD2 might be the D (6 bases). Germline V gene lookup returns CDR1 SEHNR and CDR2 FQNEAQ (reference sequence). The V gene lost 5 bases and the J gene lost 6 bases, with 15 bases spanning the gap. This CDR3 region has 14 residues. The CDR3 DNA follows: TGTGCCAGCAGCGGGGGGAATCTCATGGATACGCAGTATTTT. It is translated as CASSGGNLMDTQYF.

This chain joins TRBV5-1 and TRBJ2-1; 9 bases line up with TRBD2. This CDR3 has 15 residues. V dropped 5 bases and J dropped 7; count of bases not matched to a gene: 10. CDR1 is SGHRS and CDR2 is YFSETQ in the germline V gene. In DNA form, the CDR3 reads TGCGCCAGCAGGCTCGGGACTAGCCCCGGGAATGAGCAGTTCTTC. Protein sequence: CASRLGTSPGNEQFF.

The chain joins TRBV7-8 to TRBJ1-2; D is perhaps TRBD1 (6 bases). Deletions cut 5 bases from V and 8 bases from J, with 21 bases between. The CDR3 spans 15 residues. CDR1 and CDR2 (germline): SGHVS, FQNEAQ. CDR3 in DNA: TGTGCCAGCAGCCCGCCGGGCAGGGCTGGGGGCGGCTACACCTTC. It encodes CASSPPGRAGGGYTF.

This chain connects TRBV5-1 to TRBJ2-1, with D possibly TRBD2 on 5 matching bases. From germline, CDR1 is SGHRS and CDR2 YFSETQ. Trimming shortened V by 0 bases and J by 0 bases, and 13 bases separated the two germline ends. CDR3 length: 17 residues. As DNA, the CDR3 is TGCGCCAGCAGCTTGGGCTATGAGCGGAGCTCCTACAATGAGCAGTTCTTC. Its protein product is CASSLGYERSSYNEQFF. The full variable domain, with the rest looked up from reference TRBV5-1 and TRBJ2-1, is KAGVTQTPRYLIKTRGQQVTLSCSPISGHRSVSWYQQTPGQGLQFLFEYFSETQRNKGNFPGRFSGRQFSNSRSEMNVSTLELGDSALYLCASSLGYERSSYNEQFFGPGTRLTVL.

The chain has TRBV4-1 and TRBJ1-1; D unresolved. Germline V gene lookup returns CDR1 MGHRA and CDR2 YSYEKL. The CDR3 is 16 residues long. The V gene lost 4 bases and the J gene lost 0 bases, with 15 bases spanning the gap. The CDR3 DNA is TGCGCCAGCAGCCTGCGCTCCCTGGGCATGAACACTGAAGCTTTCTTT. Its protein product is CASSLRSLGMNTEAFF.

The chain employs TRBV6-5 and TRBJ2-7; 10 bases align to TRBD1. Germline values: CDR1 MNHEY, CDR2 SVGAGI. Losses at the gene ends were 3 bases for V and 5 bases for J; bases not matched to a gene: 7. The CDR3 totals 15 residues. The CDR3 bases are TGTGCCAGCAGTTATTACCCGGACAGGGGGAACGAGCAGTACTTC. This codes for CASSYYPDRGNEQYF.

This clone was counted a single time. This chain links TRBV29-1 with TRBJ2-3; D is uncertain. This CDR3 has 15 residues. The V and J ends lost 4 bases and 2 bases respectively, with 16 bases between them. Germline V gene sequence: CDR1 SQVTM, CDR2 ANQGSEA. The CDR3, as DNA: TGCAGCGTTGTCCTGGGCAGGAAATACACAGATACGCAGTATTTT. The encoded protein is CSVVLGRKYTDTQYF.

The chain uses TRBV10-2 and TRBJ1-1; D is perhaps TRBD1 (6 bases). CDR3 length: 15 residues. Per germline, CDR1 WSHSY and CDR2 SAAADI. The V end lost 4 bases, the J end lost 5 bases, and 17 bases lay between the germline ends. CDR3 DNA: TGCGCCAGCAGTGTCAAAGGGGGTAGTCGAACTGAAGCTTTCTTT. Protein: CASSVKGGSRTEAFF.

This chain uses TRBV15 with TRBJ2-7, with 10 bases that match TRBD1. CDR1 LNHNV and CDR2 YYDKDF come from the germline V gene (reference sequence). This CDR3 is built from 15 residues. J gave up 2 bases and V 3 bases, and 4 bases lay outside the gene matches. The CDR3 here is CATSRPGQGTYEQYF. The CDR3, as DNA: TGTGCCACCAGCAGGCCGGGACAGGGGACCTACGAGCAGTACTTC.

The chain employs TRBV2 and TRBJ1-4; perhaps TRBD1 as D (6 bases). The CDR3 covers 12 residues. CDR1 and CDR2 from the germline V gene are SNHLY and FYNNEI. The CDR3: CAAGGPSEKLFF. The DNA for the CDR3 is TGTGCGGCGGGGGGCCCGAGTGAAAAACTGTTTTTT.

The chain links TRBV28 to TRBJ1-3, with D unresolved. CDR3 length equals 15 residues. The V end lost 7 bases, the J end lost 0 bases, and 13 bases lay between the germline ends. CDR1 and CDR2 (germline): MDHEN, SYDVKM. The chain's CDR3 is CASKPSWYSGNTIYF. In DNA form, the CDR3 reads TGTGCCAGCAAACCTTCATGGTACTCTGGAAACACCATATATTTT. The whole variable domain, remainder taken from reference TRBV28 and TRBJ1-3, is DVKVTQSSRYLVKRTGEKVFLECVQDMDHENMFWYRQDPGLGLRLIYFSYDVKMKEKGDIPEGYSVSREKKERFSLILESASTNQTSMYLCASKPSWYSGNTIYFGEGSWLTVV.

This chain joins TRBV27 and TRBJ2-6; D remains ambiguous. The CDR3 contains 13 residues. Germline CDR1 and CDR2: MNHEY and SMNVEV (reference sequence). Between the trimmed V and J ends, which lost 5 bases and 2 bases, there was a span of 4 bases. CDR3 in amino acids: CASSPTGANVLTF. For the CDR3, the DNA is TGTGCCAGCAGTCCGACTGGGGCCAACGTCCTGACTTTC.

There are a few counts of this clone. The chain employs TRBV10-1 and TRBJ2-2; D call uncertain. V lost 7 bases, J lost 5 bases, and 11 bases lay in between. Germline CDR1 reads WNHNN; CDR2 reads SYGVQD (reference sequence). CDR3 size: 13 residues. The CDR3 loop is CASTPDATGELFF. Written as DNA, the CDR3 is TGCGCCAGCACCCCCGATGCTACCGGGGAGCTGTTTTTT.

This clone showed up just a few times. This sequence joins TRBV2 and TRBJ2-2; D is unclear. This CDR3 has 13 residues. Trimming cost V 5 bases and J 0 bases, with 4 bases left between them. Germline V lookup: CDR1 SNHLY, CDR2 FYNNEI. Written as DNA, the CDR3 is TGTGCCAGCAGTACAGCGAACACCGGGGAGCTGTTTTTT. It yields the protein CASSTANTGELFF.

V is TRBV13 and J is TRBJ2-2; tentative D call: TRBD2 (6 bases). The CDR3 has 13 residues. Germline CDR1 is PRHDT and CDR2 is FYEKMQ (reference sequence). V lost 3 bases and J 6 bases, leaving 8 bases between the germline ends. CDR3 bases: TGTGCCAGCAGCTTCGGGAGTTCCGGGGAGCTGTTTTTT. Translated, it gives CASSFGSSGELFF.